One sample yielded the 10 T cell receptor beta chains listed below, sequenced in a study of T cells in Graves' hyperthyroidism and ophthalmopathy. TCR beta CDR3 regions were amplified from RNA transcripts. First-round RT-PCR with HTBI primers amplified the TCR CDR3 region. TCRdb redid the calling of the multiplex PCR reads with MiXCR, one entry per CDR3 protein. The repertoire holds some 770,000 distinct CDR3 sequences, with approximately 16% as singletons. The sequenced sample consisted of blood. The receptor set was obtained from a man younger than 35 with Graves' hyperthyroidism.

The genes are TRBV6-1 and TRBJ2-1, with 7 bases aligning to TRBD1. Germline trimming cut 5 bases from V and 7 bases from J; bases unmatched to any gene: 11. The CDR3 runs 15 residues. Germline CDR1 and CDR2: MNHNS and SASEGT. This chain's CDR3 is CASSSPDRVKNEQFF. DNA of the CDR3: TGTGCCAGCAGTTCCCCTGACAGGGTGAAAAATGAGCAGTTCTTC.

This clonotype was observed at least ten times. The chain has TRBV15 and TRBJ2-3; 13 nucleotides line up with TRBD2. V shed 3 bases and J 5 bases; nucleotides not matched to a gene: 8. Germline CDR1 is LNHNV and CDR2 is YYDKDF (reference sequence). This CDR3 has 17 residues. CDR3 DNA sequence: TGTGCCACCAGCAGGCAAGGACTAGCGGGAGTTGGAGATACGCAGTATTTT. Protein sequence: CATSRQGLAGVGDTQYF.

This clonotype was detected only a few times. The chain carries TRBV19 and TRBJ2-2; D not certain. Trimming left V 3 bases short and J 7 bases short, with 12 bases between. The CDR3 extends over 14 amino acids. The germline CDR1 and CDR2 sequences are LNHDA and SQIVND (reference sequence). The CDR3 is CASSILAVSGELFF. The DNA of the CDR3 is TGTGCCAGTAGTATTCTGGCAGTCAGCGGGGAGCTGTTTTTT.

This clonotype was seen repeatedly, ten times or more. This chain uses TRBV18 with TRBJ2-7, with 8 bases fitting TRBD1. With 3 bases clipped from V and 6 bases from J, the junction kept 4 bases outside the gene matches. The CDR3 extends over 13 amino acids. Germline assignment: CDR1 KGHSH and CDR2 LQKENI. The CDR3 nucleotides read TGTGCCAGCTCACCCGGACAGGGTGGCGAGCAGTACTTC. It yields the protein CASSPGQGGEQYF.

Comment on this clonotype: A much larger clone sits a single nucleotide away, making a read error possible. The chain is built from TRBV20-1 and TRBJ2-1, with TRBD2 identical over 7 bases. CDR1 and CDR2 from the germline V gene are DFQATT and SNEGSKA (reference sequence). The CDR3 length is 15 residues. CDR3 in amino acids: CSARVTGLVRDEQSF. As DNA, the CDR3 is TGCAGTGCTAGAGTAACCGGACTAGTTCGGGATGAGCAGTCCTTC.

As for this clonotype: A read error may be the cause here, since a much bigger clone is one base away. This chain uses TRBV6-9 with TRBJ2-7, with 8 positions matching TRBD1. Losses at the gene ends were 5 bases for V and 3 bases for J; bases not matched to a gene: 15. Germline CDR1 reads MNHGY; CDR2 reads SVAAGI. The CDR3 sequence is 17 residues long. The CDR3 nucleotides are TGTGCCAGCAGTCATAATCCGCGGCAGGGGGCAAGCTACGAGCAGTACTTC. Protein: CASSHNPRQGASYEQYF.

The chain joins TRBV28 to TRBJ2-3; D possibly uses TRBD1 or TRBD2 (5 bases each). V dropped 7 bases and J dropped 2 bases, with 16 bases sitting between them. The germline gives CDR1 MDHEN, CDR2 SYDVKM. The CDR3 covers 15 residues. Here the CDR3 DNA reads TGTGCCAGCAAGCAGATTTCGGGGCCCACAGATACGCAGTATTTT. Translated, it gives CASKQISGPTDTQYF.

This clonotype came up many times. The J gene is TRBJ2-3, the V gene TRBV2; D might be TRBD1 or TRBD2, each matching 5 bases. CDR1 and CDR2 from the germline V gene are SNHLY and FYNNEI. Trimming took off 6 bases at V and 3 bases at J, with 13 bases between the two ends. This CDR3 is 14 amino acids long. The CDR3 loop reads CASRDSWGTDTQYF. The DNA of the CDR3 is TGTGCCAGCAGGGACTCCTGGGGGACAGATACGCAGTATTTT.

There are many counts of this clonotype. The V and J genes are TRBV20-1 and TRBJ2-7; TRBD2 is a possible D gene (6 bases). The CDR3 runs 14 residues. With 1 base removed from V and 2 bases from J, the gap between germline ends came to 12 bases. Germline CDR1 reads DFQATT; CDR2 reads SNEGSKA (reference sequence). The CDR3 reads CSARGPGRTYEQYF. The CDR3 DNA sequence: TGCAGTGCTAGAGGCCCAGGGAGGACCTACGAGCAGTACTTC.

The chain has TRBV7-9 and TRBJ2-3; TRBD1 matches at 8 bases. With 11 bases clipped from V and 3 bases from J, the junction kept 10 bases outside the gene matches. Germline V CDR1 and CDR2: SEHNR, FQNEAQ (reference sequence). The CDR3 runs 14 residues. CDR3 in DNA: TGTGCCGGTGACAGGGGAGAGATTACAGATACGCAGTATTTT. Translated: CAGDRGEITDTQYF.